This T cell receptor beta chain was captured by sequencing in a study of T cells in Graves' hyperthyroidism and ophthalmopathy. Whole-study findings and limits: With a median lead of around 6.7 months before onset, the model predicted ophthalmopathy.

Points on this clonotype: Its antigen is unknown.

Amplified regions were TCR beta CDR3 sequences from RNA transcripts. First-round RT-PCR of the TCR CDR3 relied on the HTBI primer set. TCRdb processed the multiplex PCR reads anew with MiXCR; each CDR3 protein has one entry. The repertoire holds hundreds of thousands of distinct CDR3 sequences, with roughly a sixth as singletons. Uncontrolled infection, other autoimmune disease, pregnancy and lactation each barred patients from inclusion. Thyroid ultrasound and orbital computed tomography, with clinical symptoms and serum thyroxine and TRAb, informed diagnoses. The PBMCs studied were ones that came from 10 ml fresh peripheral blood. This TCR was recovered from a woman between 18 and 29 years old with Graves' ophthalmopathy. The source material was blood.

CDR3 DNA: TGTGCCAGCAAACCGGGACAGGGGGCCAACACTGAAGCTTTCTTT. Translation gives CASKPGQGANTEAFF. The J gene is TRBJ1-1, the V gene TRBV6-2 or TRBV6-3, with TRBD1 identical over 12 bases. The CDR3 runs to 15 residues. The V segment lost 7 bases and the J segment 2 bases; nucleotides outside the gene matches: 5. Germline CDR1 reads MNHEY; CDR2 reads SVGEGT.